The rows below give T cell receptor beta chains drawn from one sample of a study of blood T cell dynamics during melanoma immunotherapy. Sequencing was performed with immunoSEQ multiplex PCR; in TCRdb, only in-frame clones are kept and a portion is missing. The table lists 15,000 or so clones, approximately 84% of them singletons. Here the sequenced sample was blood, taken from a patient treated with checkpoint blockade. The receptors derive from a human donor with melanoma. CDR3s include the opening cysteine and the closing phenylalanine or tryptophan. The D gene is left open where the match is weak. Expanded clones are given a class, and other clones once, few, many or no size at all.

cdr3_nt: TGTGCCAGCAGTGAAGCGCTGGGGGGCCGGTATGGCTACACCTTC; cdr3_aa: CASSEALGGRYGYTF; clone_size: once; d_call: -; j_call: TRBJ1-2; v_call: TRBV6-1
cdr3_nt: TGTGCCAGCAGCCCCAGGACAGTCGTTAGCACAGATACGCAGTATTTT; cdr3_aa: CASSPRTVVSTDTQYF; clone_size: -; d_call: -; j_call: TRBJ2-3; v_call: TRBV14
cdr3_nt: TGCGCCAGCAGCTTGGCCTTGGCGGGTACTAGCACAGATACGCAGTATTTT; cdr3_aa: CASSLALAGTSTDTQYF; clone_size: -; d_call: -; j_call: TRBJ2-3; v_call: TRBV5-1
cdr3_nt: TGTGCCACAGGACAGGGGGCCTGGGGAACTGAAGCTTTCTTT; cdr3_aa: CATGQGAWGTEAFF; clone_size: once; d_call: TRBD1; j_call: TRBJ1-1; v_call: TRBV19
cdr3_nt: TGTGCCAGCAGTGTGGCGGGGGGCCGACAGCCCCAGCATTTT; cdr3_aa: CASSVAGGRQPQHF; clone_size: few; d_call: -; j_call: TRBJ1-5; v_call: TRBV2
cdr3_nt: TGCGCCAGCAGCTTGGTGTATCAGGGGCAGGACTATGGCTACACCTTC; cdr3_aa: CASSLVYQGQDYGYTF; clone_size: -; d_call: -; j_call: TRBJ1-2; v_call: TRBV5-1
cdr3_nt: TGCGCCAGCAGCACCGGACAGGGGGCCCACGAGCAGTACTTC; cdr3_aa: CASSTGQGAHEQYF; clone_size: -; d_call: TRBD1; j_call: TRBJ2-7; v_call: TRBV5-1
cdr3_nt: TGTGCCAGCAGTGGGATGGGGCCCGAAGGGGATGGCTACACCTTC; cdr3_aa: CASSGMGPEGDGYTF; clone_size: -; d_call: -; j_call: TRBJ1-2; v_call: TRBV28
cdr3_nt: TGTGCCTGGAGTGTAGGCTTCATGAACACTGAAGCTTTCTTT; cdr3_aa: CAWSVGFMNTEAFF; clone_size: -; d_call: -; j_call: TRBJ1-1; v_call: TRBV30
cdr3_nt: TGTGCCAGCAGCCGGACTAGCGGGGTAGCCCAAGAGACCCAGTACTTC; cdr3_aa: CASSRTSGVAQETQYF; clone_size: -; d_call: TRBD2; j_call: TRBJ2-5; v_call: TRBV5-8
cdr3_nt: TGCAGCGTTGTCGTAGGGGGCAACGGGGAGCTGTTTTTT; cdr3_aa: CSVVVGGNGELFF; clone_size: -; d_call: TRBD1; j_call: TRBJ2-2; v_call: TRBV29-1
cdr3_nt: TGTGCCACCAGCAGACCGTTCACCGGGGAGCTGTTTTTT; cdr3_aa: CATSRPFTGELFF; clone_size: -; d_call: -; j_call: TRBJ2-2; v_call: TRBV15
cdr3_nt: TGCGCCAGCAGCCGAGCTTCGGCTCAATATGGCTACACCTTC; cdr3_aa: CASSRASAQYGYTF; clone_size: -; d_call: -; j_call: TRBJ1-2; v_call: TRBV5-1
cdr3_nt: TGTGCCAGCAGCGTAGGGCACAGGCCGGGGACCCAGTACTTC; cdr3_aa: CASSVGHRPGTQYF; clone_size: -; d_call: -; j_call: TRBJ2-5; v_call: TRBV9
cdr3_nt: TGCAGCACAAACAGGGGGTCCAATGAGCAGTTCTTC; cdr3_aa: CSTNRGSNEQFF; clone_size: -; d_call: TRBD1; j_call: TRBJ2-1; v_call: TRBV29-1
cdr3_nt: TGTGCCAGCAGCCCGACAGGGTTAGACACTGAAGCTTTCTTT; cdr3_aa: CASSPTGLDTEAFF; clone_size: -; d_call: TRBD1; j_call: TRBJ1-1; v_call: TRBV7-6
cdr3_nt: TGCGCCAGCAGCTCTACAGGGGGCTACGAGCAGTACTTC; cdr3_aa: CASSSTGGYEQYF; clone_size: -; d_call: TRBD1; j_call: TRBJ2-7; v_call: TRBV5-1
cdr3_nt: TGTGCCAGTAGCTTGGCCTCTAATGGGGAATCAGCTTTCTTT; cdr3_aa: CASSLASNGESAFF; clone_size: -; d_call: -; j_call: TRBJ1-1; v_call: TRBV19
cdr3_nt: TGTGCCAGCAGTTTGGGGAACACTGAAGCTTTCTTT; cdr3_aa: CASSLGNTEAFF; clone_size: -; d_call: -; j_call: TRBJ1-1; v_call: TRBV28
cdr3_nt: TGTGCCAGCAGCTTGTTGGATCCAGCCTCAAGCAATCAGCCCCAGCATTTT; cdr3_aa: CASSLLDPASSNQPQHF; clone_size: -; d_call: -; j_call: TRBJ1-5; v_call: TRBV5-5
cdr3_nt: TGTGCCAGCAGCGTCCTGGACAGGGGCCGAACCTCAATAAGTCCCCAGTACTTC; cdr3_aa: CASSVLDRGRTSISPQYF; clone_size: -; d_call: TRBD1; j_call: TRBJ2-5; v_call: TRBV7-8
cdr3_nt: TGTGCCAGCAAGGGGGACCGGGATACGCAGTATTTT; cdr3_aa: CASKGDRDTQYF; clone_size: once; d_call: -; j_call: TRBJ2-3; v_call: TRBV6-1
cdr3_nt: TGTGCCTCCCGGCGCCAGGCTAATGCCCCAGATACGCAGTATTTT; cdr3_aa: CASRRQANAPDTQYF; clone_size: -; d_call: -; j_call: TRBJ2-3; v_call: TRBV19
cdr3_nt: TGTGCCAGCAGTTTATTGGGGTCAATAGATACGCAGTATTTT; cdr3_aa: CASSLLGSIDTQYF; clone_size: -; d_call: -; j_call: TRBJ2-3; v_call: TRBV28
cdr3_nt: TGTGCCAGCAGAGGACAGGGGTCGACCTACGAGCAGTACTTC; cdr3_aa: CASRGQGSTYEQYF; clone_size: -; d_call: TRBD1; j_call: TRBJ2-7; v_call: TRBV28
cdr3_nt: TGTGCCAGTAGTATAGGGACAGGTACCTCCGCCGGCTACACCTTC; cdr3_aa: CASSIGTGTSAGYTF; clone_size: -; d_call: TRBD1; j_call: TRBJ1-2; v_call: TRBV19
cdr3_nt: TGTGCCAGCAGCGCCCGGGGGGTCCTATCGGGTGAGCAGTACTTC; cdr3_aa: CASSARGVLSGEQYF; clone_size: -; d_call: TRBD2; j_call: TRBJ2-7; v_call: TRBV5-4
cdr3_nt: TGCGCCAGCAGCTTCGGTAGGATGAGTTACGAGCAGTACTTC; cdr3_aa: CASSFGRMSYEQYF; clone_size: -; d_call: -; j_call: TRBJ2-7; v_call: TRBV5-1